This note documents a single T cell receptor beta chain sequence. The antigen is unknown. This table comes from immunoSEQ multiplex PCR, and its TCRdb copy is limited to in-frame clones, with some not included. The data hold over 20,000 clones, with around four fifths observed a single time. The sample comes from a study of OX40 agonist ivuxolimab in advanced cancers. Study overall: Every 2 weeks, patients received ivuxolimab intravenously, dosed at 0.01 to 10 mg/kg. The study enrolled dose-escalation patients with hepatocellular carcinoma, melanoma, renal cell or head and neck cancer. General study points: Patients with a partial response at 0.1-3.0 mg/kg had among the lowest clonal expansion.

Sequences were derived from CD4+ or CD8+ T cells sorted from blood, sampled in a trial of the OX40 agonist ivuxolimab. The TCR sequence derives from an adult with an advanced solid tumor such as melanoma, head and neck, liver or kidney cancer.

The DNA of the CDR3 is TGCGCCAGCAGCTTGGCTTCCGGGGGCAACTCCTACGAGCAGTACTTC. Protein: CASSLASGGNSYEQYF. This chain uses TRBV5-1 with TRBJ2-7; D might be TRBD1 or TRBD2, each matching 6 bases. This CDR3 contains 16 residues. Germline CDR1 reads SGHRS; CDR2 reads YFSETQ. Between the trimmed V and J ends, which lost 0 bases and 0 bases, there was a span of 13 bases.